Given below is one T cell receptor beta chain in context. What this receptor recognizes is not known. Within one base of it there is no much larger clone, and no base qualities were kept. This sample is part of a study of blood T cell repertoires in COVID-19 (dated by TCRdb to the early 2020s). Study-level background: Collaborator samples came from the United States, Italy and Spain and covered acute and convalescent phases of COVID-19. Samples were obtained from the ongoing ImmuneRACE study (first 160 participants) and from over a thousand subjects provided by 6 global collaborators. The repertoires were made available in a free public database intended to serve as a resource for research on the immune response to SARS-CoV-2. HLA class I and class II types, where available, came from metadata supplied by the sample provider rather than from assay-based typing. The prospective study material was composed of cDNA or gDNA derived from T cells, B-cell-depleted T cells, or PBMCs. Deeply sampled blood TCRbeta repertoires from subjects exposed to, actively infected with, or recovered from COVID-19 were included in the dataset. A de-identified subject ID, COVID-19 status, age in years and sex were almost always included in the sample metadata.

Samples from volunteer blood donors who had recovered from COVID-19 were contributed by a second Seattle source. Each collaborating institution followed its own protocols to collect whole blood in K2EDTA tubes. For TCRbeta analysis, collaborators shipped samples in one of three forms: frozen whole blood, isolated PBMCs, or DNA extracted from either of those sample types. TCRbeta CDR3 regions were amplified from genomic DNA using the immunoSEQ Assay, a bias-controlled multiplex PCR. The published analysis was carried out like this. Within the assay, amplification of reference gene primers was used to estimate how many nucleated cells each sample contained. To quantify the absolute abundance of each unique TCRbeta CDR3 rearrangement, sequence reads were collapsed and filtered. Productive Simpson clonality was computed per sample as the square root of Simpson's diversity index over productive rearrangements. TCRdb holds this immuneACCESS table with in-frame rearrangements only. Some clones are missing; in checked studies, unresolved V genes explain under half, and the rest has no known cause. The V and J calls and clone size come from that table; D and trimming were worked out from the DNA. Counted in this sample were 300,000 or so clones; 88% of them appeared once. Roughly 7% of the sample rests with the top ten.

The CDR3 holds 13 amino acids from the cysteine to the phenylalanine. CDR3 DNA is the only sequence kept; it has 39 bases, read in frame from the first base. V is clipped by 1 base and J by 7 bases, and the sequence between their germline boundaries is 5 bases long. On the study overall, not on this receptor specifically: The amount of clinical and demographic metadata varied by source and participant and was provided uncurated.

The material sequenced was peripheral blood. The receptor chain draws on TRBV12-3 or TRBV12-4 and TRBJ1-6; the D gene remains uncertain. The TCR sequence derives from a young woman who had recovered from COVID-19. The CDR3 region reads CASSLGLNSPLHF. The DNA reads as follows: TGTGCCAGCAGTTTAGGGCTGAATTCACCCCTCCACTTT.